The source of this T cell receptor beta chain is a study of blood T cell repertoires in COVID-19. Overall study context: PBMCs, B-cell-depleted T cells, or T cells were the source of the cDNA or gDNA that made up the material.

V lost 5 bases and J lost 7; bases outside the gene matches: 3. Germline V CDR1 and CDR2: SEHNR, FQNEAQ (reference sequence). CDR3 length: 14 residues. Data came from immunoSEQ multiplex PCR; TCRdb stores just in-frame clones and leaves some out. The sample lists 200,000 to 250,000 clones, about four fifths seen once, with about 1.8% in the top ten. The participants were between roughly 18 and 89 years old and came from some 25 US areas. Two negative PCRs, clearance, or symptom resolution characterized the recovered Cohort 3 donors. This chain connects TRBV7-9 to TRBJ1-6, with 9 bases matching TRBD1. The sequence came from a man between 60 and 75 years old who had recovered from COVID-19. The sequenced sample was PBMCs or T cells enriched from blood (not recorded which). The CDR3 is CASSGGTGNSPLHF. CDR3 DNA: TGTGCCAGCAGCGGAGGGACAGGGAATTCACCCCTCCACTTT.